This record covers a single TCR beta chain. The repertoire was sequenced with immunoSEQ multiplex PCR; TCRdb's copy has only in-frame clones and lacks some. The sample records more than 75,000 clones, around 87% being singletons. This record comes from a study of radiotherapy plus CTLA-4 blockade in lung cancer. The CDR3 spans 14 residues. CDR1 SGHRS and CDR2 YFSETQ come from the germline V gene. V lost 10 bases and J 7 bases, leaving 20 bases between the germline ends. This receptor was taken from a human donor with non-small cell lung cancer who had stable disease on radiotherapy plus ipilimumab. This chain joins TRBV5-1 and TRBJ1-4; tentatively, D is TRBD1 (5 bases). This material consisted of peripheral blood, taken from a patient treated with radiotherapy plus ipilimumab. CDR3 coding DNA: TGCGCCGGGGGGACTGGCAGGAGGCGTGAAAAACTGTTTTTT. Translated, it gives CAGGTGRRREKLFF.